What follows are 29 T cell receptor beta chains derived from one specimen sequenced in a study of blood T cell repertoires in COVID-19. Clones were read by immunoSEQ multiplex PCR, and TCRdb kept only the in-frame ones, dropping some. This table holds 55,000 to 70,000 clones, about 90% found once. Sequencing input: peripheral blood. All receptors derive from a woman aged 60 to 75 with COVID-19, enrolled during active disease.

This clone has a single count. V and J are TRBV4-1 and TRBJ1-2, with a tentative D call TRBD1 (6 bases). The CDR3 runs to 14 residues. The germline V gene encodes CDR1 MGHRA and CDR2 YSYEKL. V was cut by 4 bases and J by 4 bases, with 13 bases left in between. The CDR3 spells CASSPNRQAYGYTF. The CDR3 region has the DNA TGCGCCAGCAGCCCCAACAGACAGGCCTATGGCTACACCTTC.

The CDR3 sequence: CASSQVLEGTEQYF. The CDR3 nucleotides read TGTGCCAGCAGCCAAGTACTTGAGGGTACCGAGCAGTACTTC. The genes are TRBV3-1 (or the pseudogene TRBV3-2) and TRBJ2-7; D possibly corresponds to TRBD2 (5 bases). The V gene's germline CDR1 is LGHDT and CDR2 YNNKEL (reference sequence). CDR3 length: 14 residues. The V and J ends lost 1 base and 6 bases respectively, with 13 bases between them.

CDR3 coding DNA: TGTGCCATCAGTCCTCTGGCCAACAATGAGCAGTTCTTC. It translates to CAISPLANNEQFF. V gene TRBV10-3 combines with J gene TRBJ2-1, with D hard to call. Trimming cost V 5 bases and J 5 bases, with 10 bases left between them. The CDR3 length is 13 residues. Per the germline V gene, CDR1 is ENHRY and CDR2 is SYGVKD.

The genes are TRBV6-1 and TRBJ1-4; D is unresolved. Germline assignment: CDR1 MNHNS and CDR2 SASEGT. Trimming cost V 1 base and J 0 bases, with 12 bases left between them. The CDR3 covers 17 residues. The CDR3 is CASSEDGYGATNEKLFF. The DNA for the CDR3 is TGTGCCAGCAGTGAAGACGGGTACGGGGCAACTAATGAAAAACTGTTTTTT.

In its sample, this clone was seen a few times. In DNA form, the CDR3 reads TGTGCCAGCAGTTTCGACAGGGATGTAGCCAAAAACATTCAGTACTTC. Encoded protein: CASSFDRDVAKNIQYF. The V and J genes are TRBV27 and TRBJ2-4; 7 nucleotides align to TRBD1. The CDR3 is made up of 16 amino acids. Looked up from germline, CDR1 is MNHEY and CDR2 is SMNVEV (reference sequence). Trimming at V came to 3 bases and at J to 0 bases, leaving 5 bases not matched to a gene.

The rearrangement links TRBV6-5 to TRBJ1-2; TRBD1 aligns across 8 bases. Germline CDR1 MNHEY, CDR2 SVGAGI. CDR3 length: 14 amino acids. V lost 10 bases to trimming and J lost 8 bases; unmatched junction nucleotides: 15. DNA of the CDR3: TGTGCCACCCCGACACGGCAGGGGGCTTGGGGCTACACCTTC. Its translation: CATPTRQGAWGYTF.

The chain is built from TRBV3-1 (or the pseudogene TRBV3-2) and TRBJ2-1; 8 bases map to TRBD1. The germline CDR1 and CDR2 sequences are LGHDT and YNNKEL (reference sequence). J was trimmed by 0 bases and V by 5 bases; bases with no gene match: 3. This CDR3 is built from 15 residues. The CDR3 sequence: CASSFTGGSYNEQFF. Here the CDR3 DNA reads TGTGCCAGCAGCTTTACAGGGGGCTCCTACAATGAGCAGTTCTTC.

The genes are TRBV5-1 and TRBJ2-7, with 8 bases matching TRBD1. CDR1 is SGHRS and CDR2 is YFSETQ in the germline V gene. V trimming: 6 bases; J trimming: 4 bases; junction bases outside the gene matches: 15. There are 16 residues in the CDR3. CDR3 loop: CASNPRQGSSRYEQYF. Written as DNA, the CDR3 is TGCGCCAGCAATCCCCGACAGGGGTCCTCTCGATACGAGCAGTACTTC.

The chain is built from TRBV10-1 and TRBJ1-1, with D unresolved. From germline, CDR1 is WNHNN and CDR2 SYGVQD (reference sequence). This CDR3 contains 14 residues. The germline V and J ends were trimmed by 3 bases and 3 bases, with 11 bases remaining between them. The CDR3 DNA reads TGCGCCAGCAGTGATTCGAGGACTGACACTGAAGCTTTCTTT. Its protein is CASSDSRTDTEAFF.

The chain couples TRBV7-7 to TRBJ2-2; 9 bases are a match to TRBD1. The V and J ends lost 1 base and 7 bases, in that order; junction bases with no gene match: 4. This CDR3 spans 15 amino acids. Germline values: CDR1 SSHAT, CDR2 FNYEAQ (reference sequence). In DNA form, the CDR3 reads TGTGCCAGCAGCTTAGGGACAGGGGAGGTCGGGGAGCTGTTTTTT. This sequence encodes CASSLGTGEVGELFF.

The chain uses TRBV7-9 and TRBJ1-5, with a tentative D call TRBD1 (5 bases). Deletions cut 4 bases from V and 5 bases from J, with 9 bases between. The CDR3 covers 13 residues. CDR1 and CDR2 (germline): SEHNR, FQNEAQ (reference sequence). CDR3 coding DNA: TGTGCCAGCAGCTCCCCGGGGGATCAGCCCCAGCATTTT. Residues: CASSSPGDQPQHF.

The table lists this clone with a count of one. The chain has TRBV30 and TRBJ2-1, with TRBD2 matching over 11 bases. The CDR3 runs 15 residues. V was clipped by 3 bases and J by 5 bases; unmatched bases: 6. Germline lookup yields CDR1 GTSNPN and CDR2 SVGIG (reference sequence). DNA of the CDR3: TGTGCCTGGAGGGCCCCGGGACTAGCGGACAATGAGCAGTTCTTC. This codes for CAWRAPGLADNEQFF. Full variable domain (remainder filled in from reference TRBV30 and TRBJ2-1): SQTIHQWPATLVQPVGSPLSLECTVEGTSNPNLYWYRQAAGRGLQLLFYSVGIGQISSEVPQNLSASRPQDRQFILSSKKLLLSDSGFYLCAWRAPGLADNEQFFGPGTRLTVL.

The rearrangement links TRBV18 to TRBJ2-7; 9 bases agree with TRBD1. V shed 2 bases and J 5 bases; nucleotides not matched to a gene: 13. The CDR3 totals 17 residues. The germline gives CDR1 KGHSH, CDR2 LQKENI. For the CDR3, the DNA is TGTGCCAGCTCACCAATAGCCCCGGGACAGGGTCGAAACGAGCAGTACTTC. It is translated as CASSPIAPGQGRNEQYF.

The gene calls are TRBV30 and TRBJ1-5, with 7 nucleotides matching TRBD1. Trimming took 4 bases from V and 3 from J; bases not matched to a gene: 9. Germline V lookup: CDR1 GTSNPN, CDR2 SVGIG (reference sequence). This CDR3 has 15 residues. In DNA form, the CDR3 reads TGTGCCTGGAAACTGAAGGGGGCGGACAATCAGCCCCAGCATTTT. Amino acid sequence: CAWKLKGADNQPQHF.

The chain joins TRBV4-1 to TRBJ1-1; the match to TRBD1 covers 7 bases. The V and J ends lost 4 bases and 11 bases, in that order; junction bases with no gene match: 7. The CDR3 has 12 residues. From germline, CDR1 is MGHRA and CDR2 YSYEKL. As DNA, the CDR3 is TGCGCCAGCAGCCCCGGGACAGCTGTCGCTTTCTTT. Residues: CASSPGTAVAFF.

The rearrangement joins TRBV7-8 to TRBJ2-3; 10 nucleotides align to TRBD2. The CDR3 has 17 residues. Germline V gene lookup returns CDR1 SGHVS and CDR2 FQNEAQ. Trimming at V came to 4 bases and at J to 0 bases, leaving 7 bases not matched to a gene. The CDR3 DNA reads as TGTGCCAGCAGCTACCCCCTAGCGGGGGAGAGCACAGATACGCAGTATTTT. This sequence encodes CASSYPLAGESTDTQYF.

DNA for the CDR3: TGTGCCTGGAGCGTCAGGTCGTATAATTCACCCCTCCACTTT. Protein: CAWSVRSYNSPLHF. This chain uses TRBV30 with TRBJ1-6, with D unclear. Trimming shortened V by 3 bases and J by 4 bases, and 10 bases separated the two germline ends. CDR1 and CDR2 from the germline V gene are GTSNPN and SVGIG (reference sequence). The CDR3 sequence is 14 residues long. The variable domain in full, completed from reference TRBV30 and TRBJ1-6, reads SQTIHQWPATLVQPVGSPLSLECTVEGTSNPNLYWYRQAAGRGLQLLFYSVGIGQISSEVPQNLSASRPQDRQFILSSKKLLLSDSGFYLCAWSVRSYNSPLHFGNGTRLTVT.

This chain connects TRBV27 to TRBJ2-7; tentatively, D is TRBD2 (6 bases). This CDR3 is 14 amino acids long. The germline V gene has CDR1 MNHEY and CDR2 SMNVEV (reference sequence). Trimming took 6 bases from V and 4 from J, leaving 16 bases between them. The CDR3 DNA reads as TGTGCCAGCAGCTCCAGGACTACGATTTACGAGCAGTACTTC. Its translation: CASSSRTTIYEQYF.

The J gene is TRBJ2-5, the V gene TRBV18; possibly TRBD2 for D (5 bases). There are 15 residues in the CDR3. Trimming removed 0 bases at V and 2 bases at J, with 10 bases between. Germline V CDR1 and CDR2: KGHSH, LQKENI. This chain's CDR3 is CASSPPSLAQETQYF. In DNA, the CDR3 is TGTGCCAGCTCACCACCGTCGCTAGCACAAGAGACCCAGTACTTC.

This sequence joins TRBV6-5 and TRBJ1-1; TRBD1 matches at 7 bases. V lost 5 bases to trimming and J lost 1 base; unmatched junction nucleotides: 4. Looked up from germline, CDR1 is MNHEY and CDR2 is SVGAGI. The CDR3 consists of 14 residues. The CDR3 is CASSRRTGNTEAFF. DNA for the CDR3: TGTGCCAGCAGTCGAAGGACAGGGAACACTGAAGCTTTCTTT.

This sequence joins TRBV7-9 and TRBJ1-2, with TRBD1 matching over 8 bases. CDR3 length: 14 residues. V was pared by 7 bases and J by 3 bases, with 7 bases of the junction left unmatched. Looked up from germline, CDR1 is SEHNR and CDR2 is FQNEAQ (reference sequence). CDR3 loop: CASTKPGQDYGYTF. For the CDR3, the DNA is TGTGCCAGCACCAAACCGGGACAGGACTATGGCTACACCTTC.

V is TRBV7-8 and J is TRBJ1-2; possible D gene TRBD1, 5 bases. V dropped 1 base and J dropped 7 bases, with 10 bases sitting between them. Germline-derived CDR1 and CDR2 are SGHVS and FQNEAQ. The CDR3 is made up of 13 amino acids. CDR3 sequence reads: CASSLDLGAGYTF. The CDR3 DNA reads as TGTGCCAGCAGCTTAGATCTAGGGGCTGGCTACACCTTC.

The chain employs TRBV10-3 and TRBJ2-2, with D perhaps matching TRBD1 (6 bases). V was shortened by 2 bases and J by 3 bases, with 10 bases between the two germline ends. Germline V gives CDR1 ENHRY, CDR2 SYGVKD. This CDR3 has 15 residues. DNA of the CDR3: TGTGCCATCAGTGAGGAACAGGGATACACCGGGGAGCTGTTTTTT. This sequence encodes CAISEEQGYTGELFF.

This sequence joins TRBV5-4 and TRBJ1-1; TRBD1 might be the D (6 bases). The CDR3 is 13 amino acids. From germline, CDR1 is SGHNT and CDR2 YYREEE (reference sequence). V dropped 4 bases and J dropped 3 bases, with 10 bases sitting between them. The CDR3 loop is CASSTQGDTEAFF. In DNA form, the CDR3 reads TGTGCCAGCAGCACACAGGGCGACACTGAAGCTTTCTTT.

The gene calls are TRBV4-3 and TRBJ1-2, with D perhaps matching TRBD1 (5 bases). Germline V gene lookup returns CDR1 LGHNA and CDR2 YSLEER. V was shortened by 4 bases and J by 5 bases, with 20 bases between the two germline ends. The CDR3 sequence is 16 residues long. The CDR3 sequence is CASSPAGGGSEYGYTF. In DNA form, the CDR3 reads TGCGCCAGCAGCCCGGCCGGGGGGGGGTCGGAGTATGGCTACACCTTC.

The count of this clone is one. This chain connects TRBV10-1 to TRBJ2-5, with 7 bases fitting TRBD1. Germline V gene sequence: CDR1 WNHNN, CDR2 SYGVQD (reference sequence). The CDR3 spans 14 residues. Germline trimming cut 3 bases from V and 2 bases from J; bases unmatched to any gene: 3. This CDR3 reads CASSDRDRQETQYF. The CDR3 DNA is TGCGCCAGCAGTGACCGGGACAGACAAGAGACCCAGTACTTC.

The rearrangement links TRBV18 to TRBJ1-5, with TRBD1 identical over 8 bases. With V trimmed by 3 bases and J by 6 bases, 10 bases remained unmatched. The CDR3 loop spans 16 amino acids. Germline loops: CDR1 KGHSH, CDR2 LQKENI. Here the CDR3 reads CASSPDFGQGAQPQHF. CDR3 DNA: TGTGCCAGCTCACCCGATTTCGGACAGGGCGCTCAGCCCCAGCATTTT.

This sequence joins TRBV2 and TRBJ2-3; 7 nucleotides match TRBD1. V dropped 6 bases and J dropped 2; count of bases not matched to a gene: 5. This CDR3 spans 14 amino acids. Germline CDR1 is SNHLY and CDR2 is FYNNEI. The CDR3 loop reads CASREDRHTDTQYF. In DNA form, the CDR3 reads TGTGCCAGCAGGGAGGACAGGCACACAGATACGCAGTATTTT.

The chain recombines TRBV10-2 with TRBJ2-1, with TRBD2 identical over 11 bases. This CDR3 has 17 residues. Germline V gives CDR1 WSHSY, CDR2 SAAADI. Losses at the gene ends were 3 bases for V and 5 bases for J; bases not matched to a gene: 9. CDR3 DNA: TGCGCCAGCAGTGATAGCGGGAGGGCCCAAGGGAACAATGAGCAGTTCTTC. The encoded protein is CASSDSGRAQGNNEQFF.